The 27 T cell receptor beta chains presented below share a single source sample, sequenced in a study of cytomegalovirus exposure and HLA in healthy donors. This PCR relied on a set of 60 Vbeta primers and 13 Jbeta primers. Data came from immunoSEQ multiplex PCR; TCRdb stores just in-frame clones and leaves some out. The sample holds 150,000 to 200,000 clones; roughly 77% are singletons and the top ten take approximately 1.4%. The sequencing sample was made of PBMCs. These receptors were collected from a woman aged 50 to 60 in good health and CMV-seronegative.

CDR3 protein: CASSPLGQEHYGYTF. The DNA for the CDR3 is TGTGCCAGCTCACCACTGGGACAGGAGCACTATGGCTACACCTTC. This chain joins TRBV18 and TRBJ1-2, with 8 nucleotides matching TRBD1. V was pared by 1 base and J by 3 bases, with 4 bases of the junction left unmatched. The length of the CDR3 is 15 residues. CDR1 is KGHSH and CDR2 is LQKENI in the germline V gene.

This chain connects TRBV18 to TRBJ2-7, with 8 positions matching TRBD2. With 6 bases clipped from V and 2 bases from J, the junction kept 6 bases outside the gene matches. CDR1 and CDR2 from the germline V gene are KGHSH and LQKENI. This CDR3 contains 14 residues. The CDR3 loop is CASSRRGAAYEQYF. The CDR3, as DNA: TGTGCCAGCTCTCGGCGGGGGGCCGCCTACGAGCAGTACTTC.

This clone was observed a handful of times. V and J are TRBV6-5 and TRBJ2-7; D call uncertain. The CDR3 sequence is 16 residues long. V dropped 0 bases and J dropped 3 bases, with 15 bases sitting between them. The germline CDR1 and CDR2 sequences are MNHEY and SVGAGI. In DNA form, the CDR3 reads TGTGCCAGCAGTTACTCCTGGCAGGCCGCACGCTACGAGCAGTACTTC. Translating it yields CASSYSWQAARYEQYF.

The chain employs TRBV27 and TRBJ2-4; maybe TRBD1 (6 bases). V was trimmed by 4 bases and J by 7 bases, leaving 11 bases between them. Germline V gene data show CDR1 as MNHEY and CDR2 as SMNVEV (reference sequence). This CDR3 region has 13 residues. The CDR3 sequence: CASSSRGVNIQYF. The CDR3 DNA follows: TGTGCCAGCAGTTCCAGGGGAGTGAACATTCAGTACTTC.

The chain has TRBV9 and TRBJ1-2; 9 positions agree with TRBD1. The CDR3 is 17 residues long. The V gene's germline CDR1 is SGDLS and CDR2 YYNGEE. The V segment lost 5 bases and the J segment 8 bases; nucleotides outside the gene matches: 19. The CDR3 here is CASSDSIAQGAIEGYTF. As DNA, the CDR3 is TGTGCCAGCAGTGATTCGATTGCACAGGGGGCAATTGAGGGCTACACCTTC.

This sequence joins TRBV27 and TRBJ1-2, with TRBD1 identical over 7 bases. The germline V gene encodes CDR1 MNHEY and CDR2 SMNVEV (reference sequence). CDR3 length equals 14 residues. The trim removed 3 bases at V and 5 bases at J, leaving 6 bases unmatched. The CDR3 DNA reads TGTGCCAGCAGTTTGTCCCAACAGGGGTATGGCTACACCTTC. It specifies CASSLSQQGYGYTF.

V usage is TRBV7-2 and J usage is TRBJ2-5, with D perhaps TRBD2 (5 bases). The CDR3 contains 13 residues. Germline V gene lookup returns CDR1 SGHTA and CDR2 FQGNSA. Trimming took 5 bases from V and 10 from J, leaving 17 bases between them. The CDR3 region is CASSLTSGVDQYF. The CDR3 DNA is TGTGCCAGCAGCCTCACCTCCGGGGTGGACCAGTACTTC.

This clone turned up a few times. The gene calls are TRBV5-6 and TRBJ2-7, with a tentative D call TRBD1 (5 bases). Looked up from germline, CDR1 is SGHDT and CDR2 is YYEEEE. The CDR3 spans 14 residues. Trimming removed 4 bases from V and 0 bases from J, with 11 bases in between. In DNA form, the CDR3 reads TGTGCCAGCAGCCCTGGGGCGGCCTCCTACGAGCAGTACTTC. It specifies CASSPGAASYEQYF.

The CDR3 reads CASSVGGLAGHEQYF. The CDR3 region has the DNA TGTGCCAGCAGCGTAGGTGGACTAGCGGGCCACGAGCAGTACTTC. The rearrangement links TRBV9 to TRBJ2-7; TRBD2 matches at 11 bases. Trimming at V came to 0 bases and at J to 5 bases, leaving 4 bases not matched to a gene. This CDR3 has 15 residues. CDR1 is SGDLS and CDR2 is YYNGEE in the germline V gene. The whole variable domain, filled in from reference TRBV9 and TRBJ2-7, reads DSGVTQTPKHLITATGQRVTLRCSPRSGDLSVYWYQQSLDQGLQFLIQYYNGEERAKGNILERFSAQQFPDLHSELNLSSLELGDSALYFCASSVGGLAGHEQYFGPGTRLTVT.

This sequence joins TRBV7-8 and TRBJ1-1; 7 bases line up with TRBD1. Germline CDR1 is SGHVS and CDR2 is FQNEAQ. V shed 5 bases and J 8 bases; nucleotides not matched to a gene: 2. The CDR3 consists of 11 residues. The CDR3 reads CASSAGQEAFF. The CDR3 DNA reads TGTGCCAGCAGCGCGGGACAGGAAGCTTTCTTT.

J is TRBJ2-7 and V is TRBV7-2; 9 bases agree with TRBD1. Trimming took 1 base from V and 2 from J; bases not matched to a gene: 12. This CDR3 spans 18 amino acids. Germline CDR1 reads SGHTA; CDR2 reads FQGNSA. In nucleotides, the CDR3 is TGTGCCAGCAGCTTAGATGGGACAGGGAGCTCCCGAACCTACGAGCAGTACTTC. Its translation is CASSLDGTGSSRTYEQYF.

The chain carries TRBV7-9 and TRBJ1-1; D ambiguous. V was pared by 2 bases and J by 7 bases, with 11 bases between. The germline V gene encodes CDR1 SEHNR and CDR2 FQNEAQ (reference sequence). This CDR3 contains 13 residues. The chain's CDR3 is CASSLLVRGEAFF. The DNA of the CDR3 is TGTGCCAGCAGCTTATTGGTACGGGGTGAAGCTTTCTTT.

The rearrangement uses TRBV19 and TRBJ2-7; perhaps TRBD2 as D (6 bases). V lost 3 bases, J lost 3 bases, and 15 bases lay in between. This CDR3 has 15 residues. CDR1 is LNHDA and CDR2 is SQIVND in the germline V gene (reference sequence). The CDR3 region is CASSIKGDSGYEQYF. CDR3 coding DNA: TGTGCCAGTAGTATTAAAGGGGACTCCGGCTACGAGCAGTACTTC.

The rearrangement uses TRBV15 and TRBJ2-1; 7 positions agree with TRBD2. Germline-derived CDR1 and CDR2 are LNHNV and YYDKDF (reference sequence). The trim removed 1 base at V and 7 bases at J, leaving 7 bases unmatched. This CDR3 contains 15 residues. In DNA form, the CDR3 reads TGTGCCACCAGCAGAGGTCGGGGGGAACAAAATGAGCAGTTCTTC. This sequence encodes CATSRGRGEQNEQFF.

The rearrangement joins TRBV5-1 to TRBJ1-4, with D maybe TRBD1 (5 bases). The CDR3 contains 17 residues. Trimming left V 0 bases short and J 5 bases short, with 17 bases between. The V gene's germline CDR1 is SGHRS and CDR2 YFSETQ. The CDR3 here is CASSLGIRGLLNEKLFF. Here the CDR3 DNA reads TGCGCCAGCAGCTTGGGTATAAGGGGACTGCTAAATGAAAAACTGTTTTTT.

The chain recombines TRBV6-5 with TRBJ2-1, with no clear D. This CDR3 contains 14 residues. V was shortened by 3 bases and J by 8 bases, with 14 bases between the two germline ends. CDR1 and CDR2 from the germline V gene are MNHEY and SVGAGI. Here the CDR3 DNA reads TGTGCCAGCAGTTATGGAGTGATCGGTCATGAGCAGTTCTTC. Its protein is CASSYGVIGHEQFF.

This sequence joins TRBV5-6 and TRBJ1-1; 7 bases map to TRBD1. The V gene's germline CDR1 is SGHDT and CDR2 YYEEEE. V shed 1 base and J 0 bases; nucleotides not matched to a gene: 6. The CDR3 runs 16 residues. CDR3 loop: CASSLKRTGMNTEAFF. The CDR3 DNA reads TGTGCCAGCAGCTTGAAGAGGACAGGAATGAACACTGAAGCTTTCTTT.

This sequence joins TRBV6-5 and TRBJ2-2, with 9 bases that match TRBD1. Germline V gene sequence: CDR1 MNHEY, CDR2 SVGAGI. The junction had 4 bases not matched to a gene; V was cut back by 4 bases and J by 1 base. The CDR3 extends over 16 amino acids. DNA for the CDR3: TGTGCCAGCAGTTTACGGACAGGGGTGAACACCGGGGAGCTGTTTTTT. Protein sequence: CASSLRTGVNTGELFF.

The chain couples TRBV19 to TRBJ1-1, with D unresolved. Trimming pared 0 bases from V and 5 bases from J, leaving 7 bases between. The CDR3 extends over 13 amino acids. The germline gives CDR1 LNHDA, CDR2 SQIVND (reference sequence). CDR3 DNA: TGTGCCAGTAGTATAGACAGTCGTACTGAAGCTTTCTTT. Residues: CASSIDSRTEAFF.

The chain combines TRBV6-5 with TRBJ1-1; TRBD1 matches at 11 bases. From germline, CDR1 is MNHEY and CDR2 SVGAGI. The V and J ends lost 5 bases and 5 bases, in that order; junction bases with no gene match: 4. The CDR3 contains 14 residues. The CDR3: CASSTGQGATEAFF. The CDR3 DNA reads TGTGCCAGCAGTACCGGACAGGGGGCTACTGAAGCTTTCTTT.

The rearrangement links TRBV21-1 to TRBJ1-5; the table assigns TRBD1, which was not confirmed against the DNA. TRBV21-1 is given as a pseudogene. CDR3 length: 15 residues. The CDR3 loop is CASSIDSGKCQPQHF. The DNA for the CDR3 is TGTGCCAGCAGCATCGACTCAGGGAAATGTCAGCCCCAGCATTTT.

Written as DNA, the CDR3 is TGTGCCAGCAGTGGGTACAGGGGGCAAACAGATACGCAGTATTTT. This gives the protein CASSGYRGQTDTQYF. The chain links TRBV25-1 to TRBJ2-3, with 9 positions matching TRBD1. This CDR3 region has 15 residues. CDR1 MGHDK and CDR2 SYGVNS come from the germline V gene. The V gene end was trimmed by 4 bases and the J gene end by 3 bases; junction bases not matched to a gene: 5.

The CDR3 sequence is CASSWRGTGGSYTF. The CDR3 bases are TGTGCCAGCAGCTGGAGGGGGACAGGGGGCTCTTACACCTTC. The V and J genes are TRBV11-2 and TRBJ1-2; 12 positions agree with TRBD1. From germline, CDR1 is SGHAT and CDR2 FQNNGV. This CDR3 spans 14 amino acids. Trimming removed 4 bases from V and 11 bases from J; junction bases left unmatched: 8.

The chain recombines TRBV7-9 with TRBJ2-5, with D possibly TRBD1 on 5 matching bases. CDR1 is SEHNR, CDR2 FQNEAQ, per germline (reference sequence). Trimming shortened V by 2 bases and J by 2 bases, and 9 bases separated the two germline ends. This CDR3 is built from 14 residues. CDR3 nucleotide sequence: TGTGCCAGCAGCTTAACAGGAGAGCAAGAGACCCAGTACTTC. This codes for CASSLTGEQETQYF.

The V and J genes are TRBV19 and TRBJ1-3; 9 nucleotides match TRBD1. From germline, CDR1 is LNHDA and CDR2 SQIVND (reference sequence). This CDR3 region has 19 residues. V trimming: 4 bases; J trimming: 3 bases; junction bases outside the gene matches: 16. In DNA, the CDR3 is TGTGCCAGTAGTAGCCGACTCCGGGACAGGGTTTTGCTTGGAAACACCATATATTTT. Its protein product is CASSSRLRDRVLLGNTIYF.

The rearrangement links TRBV6-1 to TRBJ1-4; D remains ambiguous. Germline lookup yields CDR1 MNHNS and CDR2 SASEGT. The CDR3 consists of 12 residues. V was trimmed by 4 bases and J by 5 bases, leaving 5 bases between them. The CDR3 nucleotides read TGTGCCAGCAGTGTCGCGAATGAAAAACTGTTTTTT. This encodes CASSVANEKLFF.

V usage is TRBV4-3 and J usage is TRBJ1-2; 9 bases are shared with TRBD1. Germline V lookup: CDR1 LGHNA, CDR2 YSLEER. J gave up 5 bases and V 0 bases, and 10 bases lay outside the gene matches. The CDR3 is 17 amino acids. CDR3 in amino acids: CASSQDRGQGQWYGYTF. The CDR3 DNA reads TGCGCCAGCAGCCAAGATAGGGGACAGGGACAGTGGTATGGCTACACCTTC.